The 27 T cell receptor beta chains reported below all come from one sample, sequenced in a study of glioma-infiltrating T cells. The iRepertoire nested amplicon-rescue multiplex PCR amplified TCR alpha and beta CDR3s from RNA. TCRdb analysed the multiplex PCR reads with MiXCR anew, one entry per CDR3 protein. Of 300,000 to 450,000 distinct CDR3 sequences in the sample, around 38% were seen once. Sequenced: glioma tissue, nonneoplastic brain tissue, or PBMCs (not recorded which). The receptors were gathered from a human donor with low-grade glioma or glioblastoma, undergoing nonglioma brain surgery, or in good health (not recorded which).

This sequence joins TRBV27 and TRBJ2-6, with a possible D match to TRBD2 (6 bases). Between the trimmed V and J ends, which lost 8 bases and 4 bases, there was a span of 18 bases. This CDR3 spans 16 amino acids. Germline V gives CDR1 MNHEY, CDR2 SMNVEV (reference sequence). CDR3 coding DNA: TGTGCCAGCTTGCGGGACCCGGCGGGGGGGGCCAACGTCCTGACTTTC. It yields the protein CASLRDPAGGANVLTF.

The chain recombines TRBV20-1 with TRBJ1-4; D gene unclear. Trimming took off 5 bases at V and 0 bases at J, with 10 bases between the two ends. Germline assignment: CDR1 DFQATT and CDR2 SNEGSKA (reference sequence). The CDR3 has 14 amino acids. DNA of the CDR3: TGCAGTGCTCCTTCTAGACCAACTAATGAAAAACTGTTTTTT. It is translated as CSAPSRPTNEKLFF.

This chain uses TRBV7-2 with TRBJ1-1; unclear D gene. The CDR3 covers 15 residues. V was clipped by 1 base and J by 3 bases, with 12 bases between them. Per germline, CDR1 SGHTA and CDR2 FQGNSA. The CDR3 DNA follows: TGTGCCAGCAGCTTAGTGCCAGGACTGTACACTGAAGCTTTCTTT. Translation gives CASSLVPGLYTEAFF.

Concerning this clonotype itself: A much larger clone differs from this one at a single base, so this may be a read error. V is TRBV15 and J is TRBJ2-7; no firm D call. CDR1 is LNHNV and CDR2 is YYDKDF in the germline V gene (reference sequence). The CDR3 sequence is 13 residues long. This chain's CDR3 is CATSRDFESEQCF. CDR3 nucleotide sequence: TGTGCCACCAGCAGAGATTTCGAAAGCGAGCAGTGCTTC.

V gene TRBV4-2 combines with J gene TRBJ2-1; the match to TRBD1 covers 10 bases. Germline trimming cut 6 bases from V and 2 bases from J; bases unmatched to any gene: 4. CDR3 length equals 15 residues. Germline-derived CDR1 and CDR2 are LGHNA and YNFKEQ. The CDR3, as DNA: TGTGCCAGCAGGCCGGGACAGGGGACCTACAATGAGCAGTTCTTC. It codes for CASRPGQGTYNEQFF.

This clonotype has a handful of counts. The J gene is TRBJ2-5, the V gene TRBV24-1; 9 bases are a match to TRBD1. The length of the CDR3 is 16 residues. J was trimmed by 5 bases and V by 1 base; bases with no gene match: 7. The germline CDR1 and CDR2 sequences are KGHDR and SFDVKD. DNA of the CDR3: TGTGCCACCAGTGATTTCAGGGGACAGGGCTCTGAGACCCAGTACTTC. Its translation: CATSDFRGQGSETQYF.

At least ten counts were recorded for this clonotype. This rearrangement joins TRBV20-1 to TRBJ2-7; 7 nucleotides agree with TRBD2. Germline CDR1 is DFQATT and CDR2 is SNEGSKA (reference sequence). The CDR3 is made up of 14 amino acids. The V segment lost 5 bases and the J segment 3 bases; nucleotides outside the gene matches: 10. In nucleotides, the CDR3 is TGCAGTGCTGGGCCGGCGGGAGACCACTACGAGCAGTACTTC. As protein: CSAGPAGDHYEQYF.

This clonotype appeared a few times. This chain uses TRBV6-1 with TRBJ1-5; 9 nucleotides agree with TRBD1. Germline CDR1 is MNHNS and CDR2 is SASEGT. CDR3 size: 17 residues. The ends lost 5 bases at V and 2 bases at J; junction bases unmatched: 10. CDR3 in DNA: TGTGCCAGCAGTCACACGGGACAGGGCTGGCGCAATCAGCCCCAGCATTTT. This codes for CASSHTGQGWRNQPQHF.

This clonotype was observed a handful of times. The V call is TRBV19, the J call TRBJ1-1, with unresolved D. The V gene's germline CDR1 is LNHDA and CDR2 SQIVND (reference sequence). The CDR3 length is 14 residues. V lost 0 bases and J lost 5, with 10 bases in between. This CDR3 reads CASSIDVGKTEAFF. Written as DNA, the CDR3 is TGTGCCAGTAGTATAGATGTGGGTAAGACTGAAGCTTTCTTT.

Concerning this clonotype: Given a much more abundant clone one base away, this may be a read error. The chain employs TRBV27 and TRBJ1-1, with a weak D call TRBD1 (6 bases). The CDR3 has 13 residues. Between the trimmed V and J ends, which lost 7 bases and 5 bases, there was a span of 14 bases. Germline CDR1 and CDR2: MNHEY and SMNVEV (reference sequence). CDR3 sequence (DNA): TGTGCCAGCACGAGCGGCCAGGGGACTGAAGCTTTCTTT. It is translated as CASTSGQGTEAFF.

This clonotype was counted between two and nine times. V gene TRBV28 combines with J gene TRBJ2-7; the D gene is possibly TRBD2 (6 bases). Germline CDR1 reads MDHEN; CDR2 reads SYDVKM. The CDR3 is made up of 15 amino acids. With 6 bases removed from V and 0 bases from J, the gap between germline ends came to 15 bases. CDR3 DNA sequence: TGTGCCAGCAGGCGCGGGACTCTAAGCTCCTACGAGCAGTACTTC. It codes for CASRRGTLSSYEQYF.

The chain couples TRBV7-9 to TRBJ2-1, with D maybe TRBD2 (6 bases). V lost 5 bases and J lost 5, with 16 bases in between. In germline, CDR1 is SEHNR, CDR2 FQNEAQ (reference sequence). The CDR3 runs to 15 residues. CDR3 sequence: CASSPRGNPNNEQFF. DNA for the CDR3: TGTGCCAGCAGCCCCCGCGGGAATCCGAACAATGAGCAGTTCTTC.

This clonotype has ten or more counts. The V call is TRBV28, the J call TRBJ2-7; D unclear. Germline loops: CDR1 MDHEN, CDR2 SYDVKM. The V end was cut by 3 bases, the J end by 2 bases, with 5 bases between. This CDR3 spans 12 amino acids. CDR3 in DNA: TGTGCCAGCAGTTTCCAGGCCTACGAGCAGTACTTC. Translated, it gives CASSFQAYEQYF.

This CDR3 reads CASNEGQGARYGEQFF. The DNA of the CDR3 is TGTGCCAGCAACGAAGGACAGGGGGCTCGGTACGGTGAGCAGTTCTTC. The V and J genes are TRBV25-1 and TRBJ2-1, with 11 bases lining up with TRBD1. CDR3 size: 16 residues. V dropped 7 bases and J dropped 9; count of bases not matched to a gene: 14. In germline, CDR1 is MGHDK, CDR2 SYGVNS.

This clonotype has only a few counts. The V gene is TRBV7-9, the J gene TRBJ2-5, with TRBD2 identical over 8 bases. Trimming took 5 bases from V and 5 from J; bases not matched to a gene: 7. The CDR3 totals 14 residues. Germline V gives CDR1 SEHNR, CDR2 FQNEAQ (reference sequence). This chain's CDR3 is CASSPGAGVETQYF. The CDR3 bases are TGTGCCAGCAGCCCTGGAGCGGGAGTGGAGACCCAGTACTTC. The full variable domain, its missing parts supplied by reference TRBV7-9 and TRBJ2-5, is DTGVSQNPRHKITKRGQNVTFRCDPISEHNRLYWYRQTLGQGPEFLTYFQNEAQLEKSRLLSDRFSAERPKGSFSTLEIQRTEQGDSAMYLCASSPGAGVETQYFGPGTRLLVL.

The V gene is TRBV4-2, the J gene TRBJ2-1; TRBD2 aligns across 8 bases. The germline gives CDR1 LGHNA, CDR2 YNFKEQ. The V segment lost 4 bases and the J segment 5 bases; nucleotides outside the gene matches: 7. This CDR3 region has 15 residues. The CDR3 DNA is TGTGCCAGCAGCCGGGACCTAGCGGGCCACAATGAGCAGTTCTTC. Residues: CASSRDLAGHNEQFF.

As concerns this clonotype: A much larger clone differs from this one at a single base, so this may be a read error. The chain carries TRBV27 and TRBJ2-2, with D uncertain. There are 11 residues in the CDR3. Germline V gives CDR1 MNHEY, CDR2 SMNVEV (reference sequence). CDR3 in DNA: TGTGCCAGAAGTTTACCCGGGGAGCTGTTTTTT. This gives the protein CARSLPGELFF.

This clonotype came up a few times. The chain uses TRBV4-3 and TRBJ2-3; D unresolved. There are 15 residues in the CDR3. Trimming stripped 1 base from V and 4 bases from J, with 12 bases between. CDR1 and CDR2 from the germline V gene are LGHNA and YSLEER. DNA for the CDR3: TGCGCCAGCAGCCAAGGAGGCAGGTGGGCAGATACGCAGTATTTT. It codes for CASSQGGRWADTQYF.

This clonotype has at least ten counts. The chain employs TRBV27 and TRBJ2-7, with 7 bases identical to TRBD1. J was trimmed by 6 bases and V by 3 bases; bases with no gene match: 8. The CDR3 extends over 14 amino acids. CDR1 is MNHEY, CDR2 SMNVEV, per germline (reference sequence). In DNA form, the CDR3 reads TGTGCCAGCAGTTTTACAGGGGCTTCGGCCGAGCAGTACTTC. Amino acids: CASSFTGASAEQYF.

The chain combines TRBV6-5 with TRBJ2-5, with a weak D call TRBD1 (7 bases). Deletions cut 6 bases from V and 5 bases from J, with 19 bases between. The V gene's germline CDR1 is MNHEY and CDR2 SVGAGI. This CDR3 has 15 amino acids. The CDR3 region is CASRPRGAPGETQYF. In DNA form, the CDR3 reads TGTGCCAGCAGGCCCAGGGGGGCTCCTGGCGAGACCCAGTACTTC.

Note on this clonotype: This may be a read error: a much more frequent sequence differs by one nucleotide. J is TRBJ1-1 and V is TRBV20-1; no clear D gene. The germline CDR1 and CDR2 sequences are DFQATT and SNEGSKA (reference sequence). This CDR3 is 12 amino acids long. The CDR3 sequence is CSASGGLTKAFF. The CDR3, as DNA: TGCAGTGCTAGCGGAGGACTCACTAAAGCTTTCTTT.

The chain has TRBV29-1 and TRBJ2-7; D gene uncertain. This CDR3 is 11 amino acids long. Trimming took off 4 bases at V and 1 base at J, with 5 bases between the two ends. Looked up from germline, CDR1 is SQVTM and CDR2 is ANQGSEA. CDR3 loop: CSVGGSYEQYF. CDR3 nucleotides: TGCAGCGTTGGGGGTTCCTACGAGCAGTACTTC.

The chain is built from TRBV7-9 and TRBJ2-3; D may be TRBD1 or TRBD2 (5 bases each). CDR1 SEHNR and CDR2 FQNEAQ come from the germline V gene (reference sequence). The CDR3 runs to 15 residues. V dropped 5 bases and J dropped 3 bases, with 15 bases sitting between them. The CDR3 sequence: CASSHGGGSTDTQYF. The DNA of the CDR3 is TGTGCCAGCAGCCACGGTGGGGGTTCGACAGATACGCAGTATTTT.

This clonotype was seen only a few times. The chain recombines TRBV20-1 with TRBJ2-7; 9 bases map to TRBD1. The junction had 9 bases not matched to a gene; V was cut back by 2 bases and J by 4 bases. This CDR3 spans 15 amino acids. Germline lookup yields CDR1 DFQATT and CDR2 SNEGSKA (reference sequence). The CDR3 here is CSARTPGTGTYEQYF. In nucleotides, the CDR3 is TGCAGTGCTAGAACCCCCGGGACAGGGACATACGAGCAGTACTTC.

V gene TRBV19 combines with J gene TRBJ2-5; TRBD1 matches 7 bases. CDR1 and CDR2 from the germline V gene are LNHDA and SQIVND (reference sequence). This CDR3 region has 15 residues. V was pared by 1 base and J by 2 bases, with 4 bases of the junction left unmatched. CDR3 in amino acids: CASSIVGQLQETQYF. CDR3 nucleotide sequence: TGTGCCAGTAGTATAGTGGGACAGCTACAAGAGACCCAGTACTTC.

The chain recombines TRBV3-1 with TRBJ2-7; 9 bases agree with TRBD2. CDR1 LGHDT and CDR2 YNNKEL come from the germline V gene (reference sequence). V lost 0 bases to trimming and J lost 3 bases; unmatched junction nucleotides: 6. The CDR3 runs 16 residues. This chain's CDR3 is CASSQDGSGRIYEQYF. In DNA, the CDR3 is TGTGCCAGCAGCCAAGATGGGAGCGGGAGGATCTACGAGCAGTACTTC.

The gene calls are TRBV20-1 and TRBJ1-6; D ambiguous. V was clipped by 6 bases and J by 9 bases, with 18 bases between them. There are 14 residues in the CDR3. Germline lookup yields CDR1 DFQATT and CDR2 SNEGSKA (reference sequence). The CDR3 loop is CSALRPRSGSPLHF. The CDR3 DNA follows: TGCAGTGCCCTACGGCCTCGATCGGGTTCACCCCTCCACTTT.